These 25 T cell receptor beta chains originate from one sample sequenced in a study of T-cell reconstitution after alpha-beta-depleted transplantation in children. Using unique molecular identifiers, the investigators prepared the TCRbeta library. TCRdb reanalysed the PCR reads using MiXCR and keeps one entry per CDR3 protein. The sample lists fewer than 550,000 distinct CDR3 sequences; approximately 10% were seen once. The specimen comprised PBMCs, sampled before TCRalphabeta/CD19-depleted stem cell transplant. The receptors were sampled from a child aged 2 to 15 with inherited bone marrow failure, due to receive a stem cell transplant.

This clonotype was observed a few times. The chain joins TRBV27 to TRBJ2-3, with 11 positions matching TRBD2. V trimming: 6 bases; J trimming: 4 bases; junction bases outside the gene matches: 6. The CDR3 covers 15 residues. Per germline, CDR1 MNHEY and CDR2 SMNVEV (reference sequence). CDR3 sequence (DNA): TGTGCCAGCAGCCAACTAGCGGGAGCACCAGATACGCAGTATTTT. This codes for CASSQLAGAPDTQYF.

The rearrangement links TRBV20-1 to TRBJ2-7, with 8 bases lining up with TRBD1. Germline CDR1 DFQATT, CDR2 SNEGSKA (reference sequence). With V trimmed by 5 bases and J by 2 bases, 5 bases remained unmatched. CDR3 length: 13 amino acids. CDR3 in amino acids: CSAPDRVPYEQYF. DNA of the CDR3: TGCAGTGCTCCGGACAGGGTTCCCTACGAGCAGTACTTC.

This chain joins TRBV11-2 and TRBJ2-5; D may be TRBD2 (5 bases). V was pared by 1 base and J by 2 bases, with 8 bases between. CDR1 is SGHAT and CDR2 is FQNNGV in the germline V gene. CDR3 length: 14 residues. DNA of the CDR3: TGTGCCAGCAGCTTAGGGCCGGGGCAAGAGACCCAGTACTTC. Protein product: CASSLGPGQETQYF.

This clonotype was counted a few times. This chain links TRBV10-1 with TRBJ2-7; D is unclear. CDR1 and CDR2 from the germline V gene are WNHNN and SYGVQD (reference sequence). The CDR3 contains 13 residues. V dropped 1 base and J dropped 3 bases, with 7 bases sitting between them. The CDR3, as DNA: TGCGCCAGCAGTGAGTGGAGCAACTACGAGCAGTACTTC. The encoded protein is CASSEWSNYEQYF.

There are many counts of this clonotype. The V gene is TRBV4-2, the J gene TRBJ2-3; no clear D gene. CDR3 length: 13 amino acids. V was shortened by 3 bases and J by 5 bases, with 9 bases between the two germline ends. In germline, CDR1 is LGHNA, CDR2 YNFKEQ. As DNA, the CDR3 is TGTGCCAGCAGCCAGAGGACCGGAGATACGCAGTATTTT. Protein product: CASSQRTGDTQYF.

This chain links TRBV7-3 with TRBJ2-1; TRBD1 is a possible D gene (5 bases). Per the germline V gene, CDR1 is SGHTA and CDR2 is FQGTGA. This CDR3 spans 13 amino acids. Trimming pared 3 bases from V and 7 bases from J, leaving 10 bases between. CDR3 bases: TGTGCCAGCAGCTTCCAGGGTGGAAATGAGCAGTTCTTC. This encodes CASSFQGGNEQFF.

This clonotype has at least ten counts. The V call is TRBV23-1, the J call TRBJ1-5, with TRBD1 matching 8 bases. TRBV23-1 is classed as an ORF, of uncertain function. The trim removed 6 bases at V and 5 bases at J, leaving 3 bases unmatched. This CDR3 is 13 amino acids long. For the CDR3, the DNA is TGCGCCAGCAGGGGGACAGGATATCAGCCCCAGCATTTT. As protein: CASRGTGYQPQHF.

This clonotype appeared many times. The rearrangement joins TRBV20-1 to TRBJ1-5, with 8 bases lining up with TRBD1. The CDR3 consists of 14 residues. CDR1 and CDR2 from the germline V gene are DFQATT and SNEGSKA (reference sequence). V shed 2 bases and J 3 bases; nucleotides not matched to a gene: 3. CDR3 amino acids: CSARRTGTNQPQHF. CDR3 sequence (DNA): TGCAGTGCTAGAAGGACAGGGACCAATCAGCCCCAGCATTTT.

At least ten counts were recorded for this clonotype. V gene TRBV7-9 combines with J gene TRBJ2-7, with D perhaps TRBD2 (7 bases). V lost 4 bases and J lost 2, with 15 bases in between. The CDR3 contains 15 residues. Germline V gene lookup returns CDR1 SEHNR and CDR2 FQNEAQ (reference sequence). Here the CDR3 reads CASSSMGGATYEQYF. As DNA, the CDR3 is TGTGCCAGCAGCTCTATGGGGGGGGCCACCTACGAGCAGTACTTC.

This clonotype was recorded many times. The gene calls are TRBV27 and TRBJ2-7; unclear D gene. The CDR3 totals 13 residues. Germline values: CDR1 MNHEY, CDR2 SMNVEV (reference sequence). Trimming removed 8 bases from V and 5 bases from J, with 16 bases in between. The CDR3 protein is CASGSWGGDEQYF. The CDR3 DNA sequence: TGTGCCAGCGGGTCCTGGGGTGGGGACGAGCAGTACTTC.

This clonotype was observed many times. The V and J genes are TRBV7-2 and TRBJ2-1, with D unresolved. V shed 1 base and J shed 6 bases, with 7 bases lying between them. Germline values: CDR1 SGHTA, CDR2 FQGNSA. The CDR3 is 13 amino acids. The DNA for the CDR3 is TGTGCCAGCAGCTTAGTTGGATCCAATGAGCAGTTCTTC. Protein product: CASSLVGSNEQFF.

This clonotype was observed at least ten times. The chain has TRBV7-9 and TRBJ2-7, with a weak D call TRBD2 (6 bases). Between the trimmed V and J ends, which lost 6 bases and 1 base, there was a span of 13 bases. The germline V gene encodes CDR1 SEHNR and CDR2 FQNEAQ (reference sequence). There are 14 residues in the CDR3. CDR3 in amino acids: CASSLIGRSYEQYF. DNA of the CDR3: TGTGCCAGCAGTCTAATTGGGAGGTCCTACGAGCAGTACTTC.

This clonotype has a count of ten or more. CDR3 amino acids: CASSFEGGGNQPQHF. The CDR3 region has the DNA TGCGCCAGCAGCTTCGAGGGGGGGGGCAATCAGCCCCAGCATTTT. This chain links TRBV5-1 with TRBJ1-5, with D possibly TRBD1 on 6 matching bases. This CDR3 region has 15 residues. Trimming stripped 2 bases from V and 2 bases from J, with 11 bases between. Germline lookup yields CDR1 SGHRS and CDR2 YFSETQ.

The genes are TRBV6-6 and TRBJ2-3; 8 nucleotides agree with TRBD2. Germline CDR1 and CDR2: MNHNY and SVGAGI (reference sequence). The CDR3 length is 12 residues. J gave up 8 bases and V 6 bases, and 4 bases lay outside the gene matches. The CDR3 protein is CASSFTSGTQYF. CDR3 bases: TGTGCCAGCAGCTTTACTAGCGGTACGCAGTATTTT.

The CDR3 bases are TGCGCCAGCAGCGACGGACAGGGCGGTAACACCGGGGAGCTGTTTTTT. This gives the protein CASSDGQGGNTGELFF. The gene calls are TRBV4-3 and TRBJ2-2; 8 bases align to TRBD1. CDR3 length: 16 amino acids. Germline V gene sequence: CDR1 LGHNA, CDR2 YSLEER. After removal of 5 bases from V and 2 bases from J, the junction contained 7 bases not matched to a gene.

The rearrangement joins TRBV12-3 or TRBV12-4 to TRBJ1-1; D is ambiguous. This CDR3 comprises 14 residues. Trimming left V 3 bases short and J 1 base short, with 9 bases between. Written as DNA, the CDR3 is TGTGCCAGCAGTTTCCCTGGGAGGAACACTGAAGCTTTCTTT. This sequence encodes CASSFPGRNTEAFF.

This clonotype was counted at least ten times. J is TRBJ2-5 and V is TRBV27; D is perhaps TRBD1 (5 bases). CDR3 length: 13 amino acids. V was trimmed by 4 bases and J by 3 bases, leaving 9 bases between them. The V gene's germline CDR1 is MNHEY and CDR2 SMNVEV (reference sequence). The CDR3 is CASSSGPKETQYF. The CDR3 DNA reads TGTGCCAGCAGTTCAGGGCCGAAAGAGACCCAGTACTTC.

J is TRBJ2-7 and V is TRBV6-2 or TRBV6-3; 10 positions agree with TRBD1. Trimming cost V 8 bases and J 3 bases; bases outside gene matches: 13. CDR3 size: 16 residues. Germline CDR1 reads MNHEY; CDR2 reads SVGEGT. In nucleotides, the CDR3 is TGTGCCAGCTCCCTCGTCGACAGGGGGCCCCGCTACGAGCAGTACTTC. This codes for CASSLVDRGPRYEQYF.

The J gene is TRBJ2-5, the V gene TRBV7-2; 8 positions match TRBD2. V dropped 1 base and J dropped 2; count of bases not matched to a gene: 9. Looked up from germline, CDR1 is SGHTA and CDR2 is FQGNSA. The CDR3 length is 17 residues. As DNA, the CDR3 is TGTGCCAGCAGCTTAGGGCGGGGGGCGGTAATACAAGAGACCCAGTACTTC. It specifies CASSLGRGAVIQETQYF.

At least ten counts were recorded for this clonotype. V usage is TRBV12-3 or TRBV12-4 and J usage is TRBJ2-1, with 9 bases aligning to TRBD2. This CDR3 has 16 amino acids. J gave up 5 bases and V 6 bases, and 11 bases lay outside the gene matches. The CDR3 protein is CASSGGGSGRNNEQFF. In DNA form, the CDR3 reads TGTGCCAGCAGCGGCGGGGGAAGCGGGAGGAACAATGAGCAGTTCTTC.

This clonotype was seen a handful of times. This rearrangement joins TRBV5-5 to TRBJ2-1, with a weak D call TRBD2 (6 bases). CDR1 is SGHKS and CDR2 is YYEKEE in the germline V gene (reference sequence). V was cut by 4 bases and J by 15 bases, with 32 bases left in between. The CDR3 runs to 17 residues. CDR3 loop: CASSPWGVVPLESKRFF. The CDR3 DNA follows: TGTGCCAGCAGCCCCTGGGGGGTTGTCCCACTAGAGTCGAAAAGGTTCTTC.

Many counts were recorded for this clonotype. The chain joins TRBV29-1 to TRBJ2-7, with 9 bases lining up with TRBD1. Looked up from germline, CDR1 is SQVTM and CDR2 is ANQGSEA. Unmatched junction bases numbered 4, after V lost 7 bases and J lost 3 bases. The CDR3 has 12 residues. CDR3 nucleotide sequence: TGCAGCGGAGGACAGGGGTACTACGAGCAGTACTTC. Translation gives CSGGQGYYEQYF.

This clonotype was detected many times. The J gene is TRBJ2-2, the V gene TRBV12-3 or TRBV12-4; D unclear. Trimming took 5 bases from V and 8 from J, leaving 12 bases between them. The CDR3 is 13 residues long. The CDR3 DNA sequence: TGTGCCAGCAGTCCCAGTTTCTCGGGGGAGCTGTTTTTT. This translates into CASSPSFSGELFF.

This clonotype was counted at least ten times. The genes are TRBV29-1 and TRBJ2-1; possibly TRBD1 or TRBD2 for D (5 bases each). From germline, CDR1 is SQVTM and CDR2 ANQGSEA. The CDR3 is 16 residues long. V lost 3 bases, J lost 4 bases, and 19 bases lay in between. CDR3 sequence: CSVEAPGTPGYNEQFF. The CDR3, as DNA: TGCAGCGTTGAGGCCCCGGGGACCCCCGGTTACAATGAGCAGTTCTTC.

This clonotype was counted at least ten times. This chain connects TRBV20-1 to TRBJ2-7; D not resolved. V lost 3 bases, J lost 2 bases, and 11 bases lay in between. Germline V lookup: CDR1 DFQATT, CDR2 SNEGSKA (reference sequence). This CDR3 spans 13 amino acids. CDR3 nucleotide sequence: TGCAGTGCTAGTCCCCGACCGGCCTACGAGCAGTACTTC. Residues: CSASPRPAYEQYF.